One and the same sample provided the 21 T cell receptor beta chains below, sequenced in a study of cytomegalovirus exposure and HLA in healthy donors. TCRdb's copy holds only in-frame clones and misses some; the assay was immunoSEQ multiplex PCR. Of 100,000 to 150,000 clones listed, approximately 95% are singletons. What was sequenced was PBMCs. The receptors were sampled from a man younger than 35 in good health and CMV-seronegative.

Regarding this clone: Within the sample, other DNA sequences also encode this same CDR3. The genes are TRBV4-1 and TRBJ2-7; a possible D gene is TRBD2 (5 bases). The CDR3 loop spans 13 amino acids. Germline V gives CDR1 MGHRA, CDR2 YSYEKL. Trimming removed 4 bases from V and 2 bases from J, with 9 bases in between. This CDR3 is CASSPTTAYEQYF. The DNA for the CDR3 is TGCGCCAGCAGCCCGACTACCGCCTACGAGCAGTACTTC.

The genes are TRBV21-1 and TRBJ2-1; the table's TRBD2 call for D was not verified on the DNA. TRBV21-1 is a pseudogene. The length of the CDR3 is 20 residues. The CDR3 DNA sequence: TGTGCCAGCAGCAAAGGTCTAGCGGGAGAGGAACCTGACCTAAACAATGAGCAGTTCTTC. Encoded protein: CASSKGLAGEEPDLNNEQFF.

The J gene is TRBJ1-1, the V gene TRBV6-1; the D is unclear. Germline V gene lookup returns CDR1 MNHNS and CDR2 SASEGT. The V end lost 6 bases, the J end lost 6 bases, and 17 bases lay between the germline ends. The CDR3 spans 14 residues. Written as DNA, the CDR3 is TGTGCCAGCAGGGAGGGAGTTCTAGGCGCTGAAGCTTTCTTT. It encodes CASREGVLGAEAFF.

This clone was seen only a few times. The chain uses TRBV6-5 and TRBJ1-2, with 9 nucleotides matching TRBD1. This CDR3 comprises 15 residues. V trimming: 7 bases; J trimming: 4 bases; junction bases outside the gene matches: 10. Germline V CDR1 and CDR2: MNHEY, SVGAGI. CDR3 amino acids: CASTTGGQGLYGYTF. The CDR3 DNA reads as TGTGCCAGCACCACCGGGGGACAGGGACTCTATGGCTACACCTTC.

This rearrangement joins TRBV5-8 to TRBJ2-7; the D gene is possibly TRBD1 (8 bases). The germline V gene encodes CDR1 SGHTS and CDR2 YDEGEE. V lost 4 bases and J lost 3, with 14 bases in between. CDR3 length equals 14 residues. CDR3 nucleotide sequence: TGTGCCAGCAGCCCACAGGGGGGGAGCTACGAGCAGTACTTC. Protein: CASSPQGGSYEQYF. The full variable domain, in which reference TRBV5-8 and TRBJ2-7 provide the parts outside the CDR3, is EAGVTQSPTHLIKTRGQQATLRCSPISGHTSVYWYQQALGLGLQFLLWYDEGEERNRGNFPPRFSGRQFPNYSSELNVNALELEDSALYLCASSPQGGSYEQYFGPGTRLTVT.

The chain couples TRBV6-1 to TRBJ2-5; 8 bases align to TRBD2. CDR3 length: 13 residues. Germline V CDR1 and CDR2: MNHNS, SASEGT. The trim removed 7 bases at V and 5 bases at J, leaving 6 bases unmatched. The CDR3 nucleotides read TGTGCCAGCATCAGCGGGGGAATGGAGACCCAGTACTTC. This codes for CASISGGMETQYF.

The genes are TRBV7-2 and TRBJ1-5, with D perhaps TRBD1 (6 bases). In germline, CDR1 is SGHTA, CDR2 FQGNSA. V gave up 5 bases and J gave up 0 bases, with 11 bases separating them. The CDR3 is 15 amino acids. Here the CDR3 DNA reads TGTGCCAGCAGCGCTACAGGGTATAGCAATCAGCCCCAGCATTTT. It codes for CASSATGYSNQPQHF. Together with reference TRBV7-2 and TRBJ1-5, the CDR3 gives the full variable domain: GAGVSQSPSNKVTEKGKDVELRCDPISGHTALYWYRQSLGQGLEFLIYFQGNSAPDKSGLPSDRFSAERTGGSVSTLTIQRTQQEDSAVYLCASSATGYSNQPQHFGDGTRLSIL.

A single count supports this clone. The CDR3 protein is CASSLGTGYNQPQHF. Here the CDR3 DNA reads TGTGCCAGCTCCCTCGGGACAGGGTACAATCAGCCCCAGCATTTT. This chain joins TRBV18 and TRBJ1-5; 9 bases are a match to TRBD1. J gave up 3 bases and V 6 bases, and 6 bases lay outside the gene matches. Germline V gives CDR1 KGHSH, CDR2 LQKENI. The CDR3 has 15 residues.

This clone is a singleton in its sample. The genes are TRBV11-2 and TRBJ2-5; the D gene is possibly TRBD1 (5 bases). The CDR3 extends over 15 amino acids. Germline V gene sequence: CDR1 SGHAT, CDR2 FQNNGV. Trimming removed 6 bases at V and 4 bases at J, with 18 bases between. The CDR3 sequence: CASRGIRRQRETQYF. The CDR3, as DNA: TGTGCCAGCAGGGGCATAAGGCGACAGAGAGAGACCCAGTACTTC.

This chain uses TRBV5-1 with TRBJ2-5; D possibly corresponds to TRBD1 (8 bases). From germline, CDR1 is SGHRS and CDR2 YFSETQ. V was cut by 4 bases and J by 5 bases, with 18 bases left in between. The CDR3 has 15 residues. The CDR3 sequence is CASSTKQGGLETQYF. For the CDR3, the DNA is TGCGCCAGCAGCACAAAACAGGGGGGGTTGGAGACCCAGTACTTC.

The chain uses TRBV30 and TRBJ1-2, with 8 bases lining up with TRBD1. Germline V lookup: CDR1 GTSNPN, CDR2 SVGIG (reference sequence). The CDR3 sequence is 14 residues long. V lost 0 bases and J lost 7; bases outside the gene matches: 7. CDR3 bases: TGTGCCTGGAGTGTACCAGGGGGCGCATTTGGCTACACCTTC. This encodes CAWSVPGGAFGYTF.

The rearrangement joins TRBV7-9 to TRBJ2-6; 8 bases map to TRBD1. The CDR3 contains 17 residues. V was pared by 8 bases and J by 0 bases, with 9 bases of the junction left unmatched. CDR1 is SEHNR and CDR2 is FQNEAQ in the germline V gene (reference sequence). CDR3 DNA: TGTGCCAGCGCAGCCGGGACAGGTACCTCTGGGGCCAACGTCCTGACTTTC. Encoded protein: CASAAGTGTSGANVLTF.

The chain carries TRBV7-2 and TRBJ2-1, with 7 bases fitting TRBD2. Per germline, CDR1 SGHTA and CDR2 FQGNSA. The CDR3 consists of 15 residues. V gave up 1 base and J gave up 4 bases; unmatched junction bases: 4. CDR3 DNA: TGTGCCAGCAGCTTAGGGACTAGTAGTTACAATGAGCAGTTCTTC. Translation gives CASSLGTSSYNEQFF.

V usage is TRBV29-1 and J usage is TRBJ1-5, with D unclear. This CDR3 comprises 14 residues. CDR1 SQVTM and CDR2 ANQGSEA come from the germline V gene. V was trimmed by 5 bases and J by 0 bases, leaving 11 bases between them. The CDR3 loop is CSVSSRNSNQPQHF. CDR3 DNA sequence: TGCAGCGTTAGTAGCAGAAATAGCAATCAGCCCCAGCATTTT.

V is TRBV6-5 and J is TRBJ2-1, with 11 bases that match TRBD2. CDR1 and CDR2 from the germline V gene are MNHEY and SVGAGI. The CDR3 contains 16 residues. Trimming cost V 2 bases and J 7 bases; bases outside gene matches: 7. CDR3 loop: CASSYTSGGPTNEQFF. The CDR3 DNA sequence: TGTGCCAGCAGTTACACTAGCGGGGGTCCCACTAATGAGCAGTTCTTC.

This clone appeared once. The chain is built from TRBV19 and TRBJ2-7, with 10 positions matching TRBD2. This CDR3 is built from 16 residues. The trim removed 3 bases at V and 0 bases at J, leaving 5 bases unmatched. The V gene's germline CDR1 is LNHDA and CDR2 SQIVND (reference sequence). In nucleotides, the CDR3 is TGTGCCAGTAGTATTTCGTGGACTAGCGGCTCCTACGAGCAGTACTTC. Translating it yields CASSISWTSGSYEQYF.

V is TRBV30 and J is TRBJ1-5, with a tentative D call TRBD1 (5 bases). The germline V and J ends were trimmed by 0 bases and 3 bases, with 21 bases remaining between them. This CDR3 spans 18 amino acids. From germline, CDR1 is GTSNPN and CDR2 SVGIG (reference sequence). CDR3 residues: CAWSVKGFRDRVNQPQHF. In nucleotides, the CDR3 is TGTGCCTGGAGTGTAAAGGGATTCAGGGATCGAGTCAATCAGCCCCAGCATTTT.

The chain is built from TRBV29-1 and TRBJ1-1; 7 bases agree with TRBD1. Per the germline V gene, CDR1 is SQVTM and CDR2 is ANQGSEA. CDR3 length equals 14 residues. V was clipped by 3 bases and J by 3 bases; unmatched bases: 7. The CDR3 bases are TGCAGCGTTGAGAGGGGGCGGGAATACACTGAAGCTTTCTTT. As protein: CSVERGREYTEAFF.

The genes are TRBV7-2 and TRBJ2-7, with 14 bases matching TRBD2. The V gene end was trimmed by 5 bases and the J gene end by 7 bases; junction bases not matched to a gene: 10. Germline-derived CDR1 and CDR2 are SGHTA and FQGNSA. The CDR3 is 16 amino acids. This chain's CDR3 is CASSRLAGGPQGEQYF. The DNA for the CDR3 is TGTGCCAGCAGCCGACTAGCGGGAGGGCCCCAGGGAGAGCAGTACTTC.

The rearrangement links TRBV28 to TRBJ1-5; possibly TRBD1 for D (6 bases). V was shortened by 5 bases and J by 0 bases, with 26 bases between the two germline ends. The CDR3 spans 20 residues. CDR1 is MDHEN, CDR2 SYDVKM, per germline. The CDR3 loop reads CASSLTPFSPNRASNQPQHF. CDR3 coding DNA: TGTGCCAGCAGTCTAACCCCATTCAGTCCGAACAGGGCTAGCAATCAGCCCCAGCATTTT.

The chain couples TRBV4-1 to TRBJ1-2; 12 bases are shared with TRBD1. The germline CDR1 and CDR2 sequences are MGHRA and YSYEKL. With 4 bases clipped from V and 2 bases from J, the junction kept 8 bases outside the gene matches. This CDR3 spans 17 amino acids. The CDR3, as DNA: TGCGCCAGCAGCCTTATCCCCGGGACAGGGGGCAACTATGGCTACACCTTC. Translation gives CASSLIPGTGGNYGYTF.